This TCR beta chain stems from a study of graft-versus-host responses after intestinal transplantation (dated by TCRdb to the early 2020s). Regarding the complete study: Multivisceral, liver-intestinal, or isolated intestinal transplants were received by the recipients. Alloreactive clones were identified by sequencing pre-transplant mixed lymphocyte reaction products and comparing these products with unstimulated pre-transplant donor and recipient T cells. Donor T cell macrochimerism was defined as a peak of at least 4% donor T cells among recipient peripheral blood mononuclear cells. Of the 20 to 25 intestinal transplant recipients enrolled in the cohort, one of whom was a retransplant, a few patients without pretransplant specimens were excluded. Bulk TCR-beta CDR3 sequencing was used to track graft-versus-host and host-versus-graft alloreactive T cell clones in the graft, circulation and bone marrow after intestinal transplantation. Instead of going to the commercial service, samples from a few later patients were sequenced in-house on an Illumina MiSeq and processed with MiXCR. All recipients received anti-thymocyte globulin induction followed by maintenance tacrolimus and steroids for roughly three years. Broad study findings and their caveats: Conclusions were limited by the relatively low number and heterogeneity of intestinal transplant patients. GvH clones were detected in recipient bone marrow, and some of these GvH clones were observed earlier in ileal mucosa or blood, consistent with an intestinal mucosal origin. High GvH to HvG T cell clonal ratios were observed in the allografts of patients with donor T cell macrochimerism. Early after transplant, declines in HvG clones were associated with peak levels of circulating GvH clones.

The method behind the library was the immunoSEQ multiplex PCR assay. For most patients, genomic DNA was subjected to high-throughput TCR-beta CDR3 sequencing by Adaptive Biotechnologies. On the authors' methods: TCR sequencing data for some 17 patients were retrieved from Adaptive's ImmunoSEQ software; three other patients were processed with MiXCR and VDJtools. CDR3 nucleotide sequences shared by donor and recipient were removed because the origin of these sequences could not be assigned. To count as alloreactive, a clone needed at least 2-fold expansion over unstimulated cells and a minimum CFSE-low frequency of 0.002% (template counts) or 0.001% (read counts). Clones were considered mappable if detected in sequenced pre-transplant spleen, lymph node, or MLR CFSE-low populations of the donor or recipient. Cumulative frequency of alloreactive clones was calculated as a percentage of all sequences weighted by copy number. TCRdb holds this immuneACCESS table with in-frame rearrangements only. Some clones are missing; in checked studies, unresolved V genes explain under half, and the rest has no known cause. From that table come the V and J calls and clone size; the DNA was used to work out D and trimming. This sample gives around 12,000 clones in total; 93% of them show up just once. The ten most abundant clones make up 4% to 5.5% of the sample.

Blood samples were collected up to 4 times in the first month after transplant and then at least monthly when available. Reading from cysteine to phenylalanine, the CDR3 counts 17 amino acids. Kept here is only the CDR3 DNA, which spans 51 bases and is read in frame from base 1. From a lookup of the germline V gene (reference sequence), CDR1 and CDR2 are PRHDT and FYEKMQ. Unmatched junction bases come to 12, with V trimmed by 5 bases and J by 4 bases. About this clone itself: No cognate antigen has been identified for it. Base-call qualities are not available, and no considerably larger clone is one nucleotide away.

Source: PBMCs, taken around 3 years after intestinal transplantation. The rearranged chain carries TRBV13 and TRBJ2-2, and TRBD1 matches 8 of the central bases. The sequence came from a human patient who received an intestinal transplant, so some T cells may come from the graft donor. The CDR3 amino acid sequence is: CASSLAGQGGSTGELFF. The sequenced DNA is TGTGCCAGCAGCCTAGCCGGACAGGGCGGGTCCACCGGGGAGCTGTTTTTT.